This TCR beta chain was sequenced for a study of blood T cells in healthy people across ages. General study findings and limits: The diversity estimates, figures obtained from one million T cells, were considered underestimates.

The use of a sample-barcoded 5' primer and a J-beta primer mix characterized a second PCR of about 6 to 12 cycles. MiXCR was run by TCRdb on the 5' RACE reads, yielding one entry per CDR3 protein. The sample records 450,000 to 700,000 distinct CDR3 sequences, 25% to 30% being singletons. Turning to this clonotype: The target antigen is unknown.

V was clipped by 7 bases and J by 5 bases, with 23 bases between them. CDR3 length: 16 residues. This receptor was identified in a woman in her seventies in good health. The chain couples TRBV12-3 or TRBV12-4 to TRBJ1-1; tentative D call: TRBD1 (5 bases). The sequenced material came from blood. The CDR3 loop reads CASIQMIGARKTEAFF. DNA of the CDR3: TGTGCCAGCATCCAGATGATAGGGGCCCGGAAGACTGAAGCTTTCTTT.